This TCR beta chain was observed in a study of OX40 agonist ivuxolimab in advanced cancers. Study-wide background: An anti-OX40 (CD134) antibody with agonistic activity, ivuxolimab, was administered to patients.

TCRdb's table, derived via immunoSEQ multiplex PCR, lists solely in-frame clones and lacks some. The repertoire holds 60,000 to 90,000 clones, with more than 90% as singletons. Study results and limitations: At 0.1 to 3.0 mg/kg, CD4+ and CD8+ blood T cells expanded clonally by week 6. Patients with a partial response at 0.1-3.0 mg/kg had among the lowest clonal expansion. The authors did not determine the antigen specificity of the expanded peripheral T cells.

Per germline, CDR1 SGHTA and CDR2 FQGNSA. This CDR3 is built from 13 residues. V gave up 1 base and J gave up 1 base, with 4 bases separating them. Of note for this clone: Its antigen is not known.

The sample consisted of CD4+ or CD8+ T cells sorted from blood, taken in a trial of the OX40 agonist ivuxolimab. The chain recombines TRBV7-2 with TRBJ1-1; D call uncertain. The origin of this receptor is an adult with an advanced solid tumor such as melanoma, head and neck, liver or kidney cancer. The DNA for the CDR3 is TGTGCCAGCAGCTTAGTAGGGAACACTGAAGCTTTCTTT. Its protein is CASSLVGNTEAFF.